Shown below are 29 T cell receptor beta chains from a single sample sequenced in a study of blood T cell repertoires in COVID-19. The data were produced by immunoSEQ multiplex PCR, yet TCRdb's version contains in-frame clones alone and is incomplete. The sample lists roughly 15,000 clones; 89% were seen once. Sample: peripheral blood. These receptor sequences come from a human donor in a cohort sampled during active COVID-19.

The chain has TRBV15 and TRBJ2-5, with D uncertain. This CDR3 contains 14 residues. Germline V CDR1 and CDR2: LNHNV, YYDKDF (reference sequence). Trimming took off 3 bases at V and 3 bases at J, with 11 bases between the two ends. In nucleotides, the CDR3 is TGTGCCACCAGCAGTGGCACCGTTAAAGAGACCCAGTACTTC. This sequence encodes CATSSGTVKETQYF. Supplemented by reference TRBV15 and TRBJ2-5, the full variable domain reads DAMVIQNPRYQVTQFGKPVTLSCSQTLNHNVMYWYQQKSSQAPKLLFHYYDKDFNNEADTPDNFQSRRPNTSFCFLDIRSPGLGDTAMYLCATSSGTVKETQYFGPGTRLLVL.

The chain carries TRBV27 and TRBJ1-2; D not certain. CDR1 and CDR2 from the germline V gene are MNHEY and SMNVEV (reference sequence). The V and J ends lost 2 bases and 3 bases respectively, with 7 bases between them. CDR3 length: 13 residues. The CDR3 nucleotides read TGTGCCAGCAGTTTAAGCCCTGACTATGGCTACACCTTC. It translates to CASSLSPDYGYTF.

The chain recombines TRBV3-1 (or the pseudogene TRBV3-2) with TRBJ1-5; unclear D gene. Germline CDR1 is LGHDT and CDR2 is YNNKEL (reference sequence). The CDR3 loop spans 15 amino acids. V was shortened by 2 bases and J by 4 bases, with 12 bases between the two germline ends. CDR3 nucleotide sequence: TGTGCCAGCAGCCAAAACCTTGCTAATAATCAGCCCCAGCATTTT. Translated, it gives CASSQNLANNQPQHF.

This clone appeared once. V and J are TRBV9 and TRBJ2-7; a possible D gene is TRBD1 (6 bases). This CDR3 has 13 residues. V was shortened by 3 bases and J by 6 bases, with 13 bases between the two germline ends. The V gene's germline CDR1 is SGDLS and CDR2 YYNGEE. In nucleotides, the CDR3 is TGTGCCAGCAGCGCCTCCAGGGGTAGCGAGCAGTACTTC. Protein product: CASSASRGSEQYF.

The J gene is TRBJ1-3, the V gene TRBV10-3; the D is unclear. CDR1 and CDR2 from the germline V gene are ENHRY and SYGVKD. Trimming removed 10 bases at V and 7 bases at J, with 17 bases between. The length of the CDR3 is 13 residues. CDR3 coding DNA: TGTGCCACCTCGTTGTCGGAGGGCAACACCATATATTTT. It codes for CATSLSEGNTIYF.

The rearrangement joins TRBV19 to TRBJ1-5, with no clear D. Trimming removed 3 bases from V and 6 bases from J, with 18 bases in between. This CDR3 is built from 16 residues. Germline CDR1 and CDR2: LNHDA and SQIVND (reference sequence). This CDR3 reads CASSIFQRAMGQPQHF. CDR3 nucleotides: TGTGCCAGTAGTATCTTCCAGAGGGCTATGGGTCAGCCCCAGCATTTT.

The V call is TRBV21-1, the J call TRBJ2-1; the table's D call of TRBD1 was not tested on the DNA. TRBV21-1 is a pseudogene. The CDR3 consists of 16 residues. DNA for the CDR3: TGTGCCAGCAGCAATGGACAGGGGATCTCCTACAATGAGCAGTTCTTC. It encodes CASSNGQGISYNEQFF.

The chain employs TRBV2 and TRBJ1-5, with D perhaps matching TRBD1 (5 bases). Per germline, CDR1 SNHLY and CDR2 FYNNEI. V was pared by 4 bases and J by 4 bases, with 11 bases between. This CDR3 has 14 residues. CDR3 nucleotide sequence: TGTGCCAGCAGTGCCGGCAGGGAAAATCAGCCCCAGCATTTT. Protein product: CASSAGRENQPQHF.

The CDR3 nucleotides are TGTGCCAGCAGCAAACGGGCCGGGGAGCTGTTTTTT. The encoded protein is CASSKRAGELFF. The J gene is TRBJ2-2, the V gene TRBV21-1; the table's D call TRBD2 went unverified against the DNA. TRBV21-1 has pseudogene status. The CDR3 runs 12 residues.

The chain uses TRBV12-3 or TRBV12-4 and TRBJ2-7, with 7 positions matching TRBD2. V shed 7 bases, J shed 6 bases, and the junction held 9 bases outside the gene matches. The CDR3 totals 13 residues. Written as DNA, the CDR3 is TGTGCCAGCACCCCGTCCCCGGGGGGCGAGCAGTACTTC. Translating it yields CASTPSPGGEQYF.

CDR3 region: CATSRDGTDNYGYTF. As DNA, the CDR3 is TGTGCCACCAGCAGAGATGGGACAGATAACTATGGCTACACCTTC. The V call is TRBV15, the J call TRBJ1-2, with 7 bases aligning to TRBD1. Germline V gene data show CDR1 as LNHNV and CDR2 as YYDKDF (reference sequence). The CDR3 is 15 residues long. V gave up 0 bases and J gave up 1 base; unmatched junction bases: 2.

This rearrangement joins TRBV27 to TRBJ1-4, with D perhaps matching TRBD1 (5 bases). V was shortened by 3 bases and J by 7 bases, with 12 bases between the two germline ends. CDR3 length: 14 residues. Germline loops: CDR1 MNHEY, CDR2 SMNVEV (reference sequence). CDR3 in DNA: TGTGCCAGCAGTTTTCTAGGGGCGAGTGAAAAACTGTTTTTT. As protein: CASSFLGASEKLFF.

This chain connects TRBV5-8 to TRBJ1-1; 12 bases align to TRBD1. CDR3 length: 18 residues. V dropped 3 bases and J dropped 4; count of bases not matched to a gene: 13. Germline V gene sequence: CDR1 SGHTS, CDR2 YDEGEE. CDR3 sequence: CASSSGGQGAAKPTEAFF. CDR3 bases: TGTGCCAGCAGCTCGGGGGGACAGGGGGCGGCCAAGCCCACTGAAGCTTTCTTT.

This clone was observed a few times. V usage is TRBV27 and J usage is TRBJ2-3; D may be TRBD1 (6 bases). CDR1 is MNHEY and CDR2 is SMNVEV in the germline V gene (reference sequence). V was trimmed by 6 bases and J by 4 bases, leaving 11 bases between them. The CDR3 consists of 13 residues. The DNA of the CDR3 is TGTGCCAGCAGATCACAGGGCGCAGATACGCAGTATTTT. Translation: CASRSQGADTQYF.

This rearrangement joins TRBV21-1 to TRBJ2-5; the D call TRBD2 from the table was never checked on the DNA. TRBV21-1 corresponds to a pseudogene. There are 14 residues in the CDR3. CDR3 region: CASSKDAVGKTQYF. The CDR3 DNA reads as TGTGCCAGCAGCAAAGATGCGGTCGGAAAGACCCAGTACTTC.

This clone was seen only a few times. This chain joins TRBV5-1 and TRBJ2-2; a weak D match, TRBD1 (5 bases). With 1 base removed from V and 4 bases from J, the gap between germline ends came to 11 bases. Germline loops: CDR1 SGHRS, CDR2 YFSETQ. This CDR3 is 15 amino acids long. The CDR3 sequence: CASSLRQGSTGELFF. The CDR3 nucleotides read TGCGCCAGCAGCTTGAGGCAGGGTAGCACCGGGGAGCTGTTTTTT.

Here the CDR3 DNA reads TGTGCCACCAGCATTGTAGGGGGCAGAAGGTCTAGTTCTGGGGCCAACGTCCTGACTTTC. It yields the protein CATSIVGGRRSSSGANVLTF. This chain links TRBV15 with TRBJ2-6; TRBD1 agrees at 7 bases. CDR1 is LNHNV and CDR2 is YYDKDF in the germline V gene (reference sequence). The CDR3 runs 20 residues. Germline trimming cut 4 bases from V and 1 base from J; bases unmatched to any gene: 16.

This sequence joins TRBV7-6 and TRBJ2-3; 7 positions match TRBD2. V shed 1 base and J 1 base; nucleotides not matched to a gene: 8. The germline V gene encodes CDR1 SGHVS and CDR2 FNYEAQ. CDR3 length: 17 amino acids. In DNA, the CDR3 is TGTGCCAGCAGCTTAGGAGCGGGGCCCCCGGGCACAGATACGCAGTATTTT. This codes for CASSLGAGPPGTDTQYF.

The rearrangement joins TRBV13 to TRBJ2-7; 7 bases map to TRBD2. Trimming at V came to 3 bases and at J to 4 bases, leaving 0 bases not matched to a gene. The CDR3 consists of 12 residues. CDR1 and CDR2 from the germline V gene are PRHDT and FYEKMQ (reference sequence). CDR3 in amino acids: CASSFGGYEQYF. The CDR3 coding sequence is TGTGCCAGCAGCTTCGGGGGGTACGAGCAGTACTTC. Together with reference TRBV13 and TRBJ2-7, the CDR3 gives the full variable domain: AAGVIQSPRHLIKEKRETATLKCYPIPRHDTVYWYQQGPGQDPQFLISFYEKMQSDKGSIPDRFSAQQFSDYHSELNMSSLELGDSALYFCASSFGGYEQYFGPGTRLTVT.

This chain joins TRBV5-1 and TRBJ1-2, with D possibly TRBD1 on 6 matching bases. The CDR3 sequence is 14 residues long. Trimming took off 4 bases at V and 2 bases at J, with 12 bases between the two ends. CDR1 SGHRS and CDR2 YFSETQ come from the germline V gene. The CDR3 DNA is TGCGCCAGCAGCCAGGACAGTTCGAACTATGGCTACACCTTC. Protein sequence: CASSQDSSNYGYTF.

This sequence joins TRBV5-1 and TRBJ2-1; 8 bases fit TRBD2. Germline trimming cut 3 bases from V and 6 bases from J; bases unmatched to any gene: 5. The CDR3 runs 14 residues. Germline CDR1 reads SGHRS; CDR2 reads YFSETQ. The DNA of the CDR3 is TGCGCCAGCAGCTCGGGACTAGTGGGCAATGAGCAGTTCTTC. Protein: CASSSGLVGNEQFF.

The chain combines TRBV7-9 with TRBJ2-2; 7 bases line up with TRBD1. The junction had 7 bases not matched to a gene; V was cut back by 9 bases and J by 0 bases. The CDR3 has 15 residues. The germline V gene encodes CDR1 SEHNR and CDR2 FQNEAQ (reference sequence). The DNA of the CDR3 is TGTGCCAGTCCCGACAGGGCGACGAACACCGGGGAGCTGTTTTTT. It codes for CASPDRATNTGELFF.

The chain carries TRBV2 and TRBJ1-2, with no clear D. The CDR3 has 12 amino acids. Germline CDR1 SNHLY, CDR2 FYNNEI. V gave up 7 bases and J gave up 0 bases, with 6 bases separating them. This CDR3 is CASTTANYGYTF. The CDR3 DNA reads as TGTGCCAGCACAACAGCTAACTATGGCTACACCTTC.

V usage is TRBV7-8 and J usage is TRBJ1-2; D may be TRBD1 (5 bases). Between the trimmed V and J ends, which lost 2 bases and 6 bases, there was a span of 13 bases. The CDR3 runs to 14 residues. Germline lookup yields CDR1 SGHVS and CDR2 FQNEAQ. CDR3 protein: CASSLTWTSDGYTF. The CDR3 DNA follows: TGTGCCAGCAGCTTAACCTGGACATCGGATGGCTACACCTTC.

The J gene is TRBJ1-4, the V gene TRBV19; D gene unclear. V lost 3 bases and J 0 bases, leaving 8 bases between the germline ends. The CDR3 runs to 15 residues. From germline, CDR1 is LNHDA and CDR2 SQIVND (reference sequence). CDR3 in DNA: TGTGCCAGTAGTATTACAGTTGCAACTAATGAAAAACTGTTTTTT. Protein: CASSITVATNEKLFF. Based on the CDR3 plus reference TRBV19 and TRBJ1-4, the full variable domain is DGGITQSPKYLFRKEGQNVTLSCEQNLNHDAMYWYRQDPGQGLRLIYYSQIVNDFQKGDIAEGYSVSREKKESFPLTVTSAQKNPTAFYLCASSITVATNEKLFFGSGTQLSVL.

The chain combines TRBV4-2 with TRBJ2-7; 7 bases match TRBD1. With 1 base clipped from V and 3 bases from J, the junction kept 3 bases outside the gene matches. Germline V gene sequence: CDR1 LGHNA, CDR2 YNFKEQ. CDR3 length: 14 residues. CDR3 in DNA: TGTGCCAGCAGCCAAGGGCAGGGGGACTACGAGCAGTACTTC. Protein sequence: CASSQGQGDYEQYF.

The CDR3 bases are TGTGCCAGCGAATCGACTCCTGAAGGGGGTCGAACCGGGGAGCTGTTTTTT. Amino acids: CASESTPEGGRTGELFF. This chain connects TRBV9 to TRBJ2-2, with D perhaps matching TRBD1 (6 bases). The CDR3 length is 17 residues. Trimming removed 7 bases at V and 5 bases at J, with 24 bases between. Germline CDR1 SGDLS, CDR2 YYNGEE.

This clone was detected a few times. The CDR3 sequence: CAISGGTDENYGYTF. CDR3 sequence (DNA): TGTGCCATCAGTGGAGGGACAGACGAAAACTATGGCTACACCTTC. The chain uses TRBV10-3 and TRBJ1-2, with TRBD1 identical over 7 bases. The ends lost 4 bases at V and 2 bases at J; junction bases unmatched: 7. Per the germline V gene, CDR1 is ENHRY and CDR2 is SYGVKD. This CDR3 spans 15 amino acids.

V gene TRBV15 combines with J gene TRBJ1-5, with D unresolved. Trimming pared 0 bases from V and 2 bases from J, leaving 8 bases between. Germline values: CDR1 LNHNV, CDR2 YYDKDF (reference sequence). The CDR3 loop spans 15 amino acids. CDR3 coding DNA: TGTGCCACCAGCAGAGAGGACGGGGGCAATCAGCCCCAGCATTTT. This translates into CATSREDGGNQPQHF.